The present T cell receptor beta chain was sequenced within a study of shared clonotypes between healthy human individuals. The V and J ends lost 4 bases and 7 bases respectively, with 7 bases between them. There are 11 residues in the CDR3. From germline, CDR1 is SGHTA and CDR2 FQGNSA. The repertoire was sequenced with immunoSEQ multiplex PCR; TCRdb's copy has only in-frame clones and lacks some. In the table there are about 680,000 clones, 55% to 75% of which are singletons. The source material was memory CD4+ T cells sorted from blood. Subset of the sample: CD45RA-negative fraction. This sequence joins TRBV7-2 and TRBJ2-5; possibly TRBD2 for D (5 bases). The clonotype comes from a woman aged 25-40 years in good health. CDR3 sequence: CASSSSPTQYF. CDR3 coding DNA: TGTGCCAGCAGCTCTAGCCCGACCCAGTACTTC.